This entry is about one T cell receptor beta chain. Its antigen is unidentified. The sample is drawn from a study of identical twins. Findings and limits, study-wide: Because invariant MAIT and iNKT cells could be present, zero-insertion analyses could be partly confounded. The conclusions drew on cross-sectional statistical analysis instead of tracking the same donors.

Template switching added a universal primer site, and cDNA bore unique molecular identifiers. Using its own MiXCR run on the 5' RACE reads, TCRdb lists one record per CDR3 protein. Found here are 1,800,000 or so distinct CDR3 sequences, around a third of them singletons; the top ten hold about 0.27%. All of the donors were Caucasians in good health. V was cut by 4 bases and J by 8 bases, with 15 bases left in between. The CDR3 spans 15 residues. Germline V gene lookup returns CDR1 LGHDT and CDR2 YNNKEL (reference sequence). This TCR was recovered from a newborn girl in good health. The sample taken for sequencing was cord blood. This chain connects TRBV3-1 to TRBJ1-6, with a weak D call TRBD1 (6 bases). The CDR3 nucleotides read TGTGCCAGCAGCCGGCGTACAGGGAGGCATTCACCCCTCCACTTT. Residues: CASSRRTGRHSPLHF.